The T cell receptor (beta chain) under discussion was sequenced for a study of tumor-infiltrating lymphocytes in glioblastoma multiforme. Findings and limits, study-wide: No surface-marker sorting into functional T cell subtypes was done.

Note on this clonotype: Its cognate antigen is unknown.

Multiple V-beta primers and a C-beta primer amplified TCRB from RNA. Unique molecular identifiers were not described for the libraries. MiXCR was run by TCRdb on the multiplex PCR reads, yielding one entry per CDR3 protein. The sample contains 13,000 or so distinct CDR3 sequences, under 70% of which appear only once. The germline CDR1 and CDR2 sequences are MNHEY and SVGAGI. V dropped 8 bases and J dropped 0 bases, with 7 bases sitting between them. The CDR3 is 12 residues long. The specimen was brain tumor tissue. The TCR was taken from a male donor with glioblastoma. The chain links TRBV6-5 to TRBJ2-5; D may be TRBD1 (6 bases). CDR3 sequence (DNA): TGTGCCAGCGGACAGAACCAAGAGACCCAGTACTTC. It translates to CASGQNQETQYF.